This TCR beta chain came from a study of T cells in Graves' hyperthyroidism and ophthalmopathy. Worth noting for this clonotype: The junction departs from the called germline gene at one end, perhaps through a read error.

The CDR3 regions of TCR beta were amplified from RNA transcripts. Carried out on the TCR CDR3, a first-round RT-PCR used the HTBI primer set. A single record per CDR3 protein comes from TCRdb applying MiXCR to the multiplex PCR reads. This sample has around 190,000 distinct CDR3 sequences, with roughly 17% found just once. The CDR3 sequence is 12 residues long. CDR1 ENHRY and CDR2 SYGVKD come from the germline V gene. This receptor was taken from a woman aged 50 to 60 with Graves' hyperthyroidism. Sequenced: blood. The chain has TRBV10-3 and TRBJ2-5; no definite D call. CDR3 residues: CAISDTGLFLNF. The CDR3 coding sequence is TGTGCCATCAGTGATACCGGCCTGTTTTTGAACTTC.